This TCR beta chain was sequenced in a study of T cell repertoires in cytomegalovirus infection. Overall study: Evidence of both CMV infection and a matching HLA type came from public TCR beta signatures.

To note about this clonotype: Its antigen is unknown.

TCRdb reanalysed the reads using MiXCR and keeps one entry per CDR3 protein. The data contain about 250,000 distinct CDR3 sequences, roughly 6.5% of them singletons. Study outcomes and limitations: Totalled public TCR beta family frequency picked out people who carried CMV plus the relevant HLA.

Germline lookup yields CDR1 SQVTM and CDR2 ANQGSEA. This CDR3 spans 15 amino acids. Trimming stripped 1 base from V and 1 base from J, with 11 bases between. Specimen: PBMCs. The sequence was obtained from a human donor in good health (CMV status not recorded). Some clones in this sample may be carry-over from other donors' samples. The gene calls are TRBV29-1 and TRBJ1-5, with unresolved D. DNA for the CDR3: TGCAGCGTTGAAGCTGCCAGGCCCAGCAATCAGCCCCAGCATTTT. It codes for CSVEAARPSNQPQHF.